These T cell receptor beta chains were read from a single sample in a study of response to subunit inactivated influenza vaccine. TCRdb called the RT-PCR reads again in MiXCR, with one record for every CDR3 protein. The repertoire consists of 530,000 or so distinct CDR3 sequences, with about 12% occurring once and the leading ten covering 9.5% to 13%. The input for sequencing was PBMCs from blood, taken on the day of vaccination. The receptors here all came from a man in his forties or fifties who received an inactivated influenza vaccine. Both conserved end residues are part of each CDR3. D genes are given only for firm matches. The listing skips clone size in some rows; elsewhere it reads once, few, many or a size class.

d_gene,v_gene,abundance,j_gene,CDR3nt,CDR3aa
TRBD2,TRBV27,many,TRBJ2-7,TGTGCCAGCAGTGCTTCCCACATAGCGGGGGCCTACGAGCAGTACTTC,CASSASHIAGAYEQYF
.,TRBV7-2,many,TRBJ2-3,TGTGCCAGCAGCTTAGTCTCAGGGGGCACAGATACGCAGTATTTT,CASSLVSGGTDTQYF
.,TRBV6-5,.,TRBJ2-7,TGTGCCAGCAGTTATTCCGGACAGACATCCTACGAGCAGTACTTC,CASSYSGQTSYEQYF
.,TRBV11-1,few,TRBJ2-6,TGTGCCAGCAGCACTCGAAACAGGGATACCCACTCCGGGGCCAACGTCCTGACTTTC,CASSTRNRDTHSGANVLTF
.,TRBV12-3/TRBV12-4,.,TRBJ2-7,TGTGCCAGCAGTCTTAGACGCGACAGGTACGAGCAGTACTTC,CASSLRRDRYEQYF
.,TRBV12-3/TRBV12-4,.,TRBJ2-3,TGTGCCAGTAGTTTAGTAGGGATACAGGGAGGGTATACGCAGTCTTTT,CASSLVGIQGGYTQSF
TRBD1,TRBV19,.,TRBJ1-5,TGTGCCAGTAGTGCCCAACAGGGGCGCAATCAGCCCCAGCATTTT,CASSAQQGRNQPQHF
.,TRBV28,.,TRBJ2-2,TGTGCCAGCAGTCTAAGGGGGATCCTTGCGGCAAACACCGGGGAGCTGTTTTTT,CASSLRGILAANTGELFF
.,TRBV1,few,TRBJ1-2,TGCCCCGGGCTGGGCGGAAAAAAGAACTATGGCTACACCTTC,CPGLGGKKNYGYTF
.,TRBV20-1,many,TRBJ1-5,TGCAGTGCTACCCTCAGTACGGGGTTTAGACAGCCCCAGCATTTT,CSATLSTGFRQPQHF
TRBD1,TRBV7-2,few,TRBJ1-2,TGTGCCAGCAGCTTAGACGGACAGGTTAACTATGGCTACACCTTC,CASSLDGQVNYGYTF
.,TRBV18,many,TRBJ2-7,TGTGCCAGCTCACCACCAGGAACACACACCTCCTACGAGCAGTACTTC,CASSPPGTHTSYEQYF
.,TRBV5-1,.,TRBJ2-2,TGCGCCAGCAGCTTGGGAGGGAAGAACACCGGGGAGCTGTTTTTT,CASSLGGKNTGELFF
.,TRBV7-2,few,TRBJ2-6,TGTGCCAGCAGCTTCCATACTTACTCTGGGGCCAACGTCCTGACTTTC,CASSFHTYSGANVLTF
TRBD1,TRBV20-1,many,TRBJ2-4,TGCAGTGCAAGACAGGGATTGGGCCAAAACATTCAGTACTTC,CSARQGLGQNIQYF
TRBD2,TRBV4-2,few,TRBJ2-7,TGTGCCAGCAGCCCGACCAGCCTTAGCGGGAGGCCTCGAGGGGCCTACGAGCAGTACTTC,CASSPTSLSGRPRGAYEQYF
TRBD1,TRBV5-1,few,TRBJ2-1,TGCGCCAGCAGATTAGTCCCGGGACAGGGATACAATGAGCAGTTCTTC,CASRLVPGQGYNEQFF
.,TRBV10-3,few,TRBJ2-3,TGTGCCATCAGTGATGTGGGAAAGGGGAGCACAGATACGCAGTATTTT,CAISDVGKGSTDTQYF
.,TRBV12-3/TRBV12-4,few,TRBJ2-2,TGTGCCAGCACCTTCGGACAGAACACCGGGGAGCTGTTTTTT,CASTFGQNTGELFF
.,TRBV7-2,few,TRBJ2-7,TGTGCCAGCAGCGCACCATTAAGCTCCTACGAGCAGTACTTC,CASSAPLSSYEQYF
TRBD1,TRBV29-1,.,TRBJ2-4,TGCAGCGTTGAACACAGGGGGAGAACCAAAAACATTCAGTACTTC,CSVEHRGRTKNIQYF
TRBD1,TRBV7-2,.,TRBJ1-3,TGTGCCAGCAGTCGGTCCGGGACAGGGGTCGGAAACACCATATATTTT,CASSRSGTGVGNTIYF
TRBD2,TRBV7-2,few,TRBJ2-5,TGTGCCAGCAGCTTAGACGGGAGGGTCGGTGAGACCCAGTACTTC,CASSLDGRVGETQYF
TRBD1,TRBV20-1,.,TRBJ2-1,TGCAGTGCGAAGCCCACGGGGACAGGGCCCGAGCAGTTCTTC,CSAKPTGTGPEQFF
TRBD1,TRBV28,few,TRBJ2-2,TGTGCCAGCAGTTTTCCCAGAGGACAGGGGAACACCGGGGAGCTGTTTTTT,CASSFPRGQGNTGELFF
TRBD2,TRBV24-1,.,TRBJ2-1,TGTGCCACCAGTGATTTGCCCATAAGGCTCGGTACGGGAGGCTCCTACAATGAGCAGTTCTTC,CATSDLPIRLGTGGSYNEQFF
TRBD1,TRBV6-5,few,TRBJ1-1,TGTGCCAGCAGTTACACCAGACAGGGGATGAACACTGAAGCTTTCTTT,CASSYTRQGMNTEAFF
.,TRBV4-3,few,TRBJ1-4,TGCGCCAGCAGCCATTATGAGGAAAGTGATGAAAAACTGTTTTTT,CASSHYEESDEKLFF
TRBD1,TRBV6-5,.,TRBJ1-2,TGTGCCAGCAGACTCGGGACAGGGGGGGTTCGGCATGGCTACACCTTC,CASRLGTGGVRHGYTF
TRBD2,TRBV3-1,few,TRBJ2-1,TGTGCCAGCAGCCAAACCGGGACTAGTTCCTACAATGAGCAGTTCTTC,CASSQTGTSSYNEQFF
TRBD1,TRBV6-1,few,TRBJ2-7,TGTGCCAGCAGGCCGGACAGGGGAGGCTCCTACGAGCAGTACTTC,CASRPDRGGSYEQYF
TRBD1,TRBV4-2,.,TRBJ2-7,TGTGCCAGCAGCCAGCTAGGGACAGTCTCCTACGAGCAGTACTTC,CASSQLGTVSYEQYF
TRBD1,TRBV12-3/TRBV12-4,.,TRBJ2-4,TGTGCCAGCAGTCCCCGGACAGGGAGCGTCGTTCAGTACTTC,CASSPRTGSVVQYF
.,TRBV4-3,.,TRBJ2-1,TGCGCCAGCAGCCAAAGTCCACAGGATAGCTCCTACAATGAGCAGTTCTTC,CASSQSPQDSSYNEQFF
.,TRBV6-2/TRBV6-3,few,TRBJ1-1,TGTGCCAGCAGAACAGGGACGGCTGAAGCTTTCTTT,CASRTGTAEAFF
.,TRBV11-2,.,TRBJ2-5,TGTGCCAGCAGCTTAGATCGCAGGGCCGGGACCCAGTACTTC,CASSLDRRAGTQYF
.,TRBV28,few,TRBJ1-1,TGTGCCAGCAGTCGCCCGTGGCCAGGCCGCACTGAAGCTTTCTTT,CASSRPWPGRTEAFF
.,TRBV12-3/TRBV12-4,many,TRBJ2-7,TGTGCCAGCAGGGAGGGGGGAACCTACGAGCAGTACTTC,CASREGGTYEQYF
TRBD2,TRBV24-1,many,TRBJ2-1,TGTGCCACCAGTGATTTGACGGGGGGCAATGAGCAGTTCTTC,CATSDLTGGNEQFF
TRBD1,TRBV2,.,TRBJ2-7,TGTGCCAGCAGTGAAGGCCCAGGGGGCCTCTACGAGCAGTACTTC,CASSEGPGGLYEQYF
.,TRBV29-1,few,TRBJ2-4,TGCAGCGGTGGGGGGATAAAAAACATTCAGTACTTC,CSGGGIKNIQYF